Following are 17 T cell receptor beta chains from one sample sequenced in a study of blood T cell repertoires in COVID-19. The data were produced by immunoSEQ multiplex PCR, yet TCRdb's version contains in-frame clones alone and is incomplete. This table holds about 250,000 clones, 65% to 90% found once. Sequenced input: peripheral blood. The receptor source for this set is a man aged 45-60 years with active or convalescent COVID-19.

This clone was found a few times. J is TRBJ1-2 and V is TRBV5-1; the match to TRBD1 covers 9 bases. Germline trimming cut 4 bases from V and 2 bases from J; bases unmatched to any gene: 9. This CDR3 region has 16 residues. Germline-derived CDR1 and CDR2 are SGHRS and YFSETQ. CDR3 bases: TGCGCCAGCAGCGGGGAGACAGGGGGAACAAACTATGGCTACACCTTC. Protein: CASSGETGGTNYGYTF.

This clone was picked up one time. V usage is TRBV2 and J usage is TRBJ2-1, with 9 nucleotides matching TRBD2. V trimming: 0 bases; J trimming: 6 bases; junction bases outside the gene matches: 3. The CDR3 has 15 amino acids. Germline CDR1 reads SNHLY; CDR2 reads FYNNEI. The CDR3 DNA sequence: TGTGCCAGCAGTGAAGCGGCTAGCGGGGTCAATGAGCAGTTCTTC. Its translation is CASSEAASGVNEQFF.

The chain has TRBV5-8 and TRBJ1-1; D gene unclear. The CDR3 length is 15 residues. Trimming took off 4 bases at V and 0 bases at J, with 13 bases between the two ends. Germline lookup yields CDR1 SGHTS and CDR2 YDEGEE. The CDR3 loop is CASSPGNTLNTEAFF. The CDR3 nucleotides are TGTGCCAGCAGCCCGGGAAACACTTTGAACACTGAAGCTTTCTTT.

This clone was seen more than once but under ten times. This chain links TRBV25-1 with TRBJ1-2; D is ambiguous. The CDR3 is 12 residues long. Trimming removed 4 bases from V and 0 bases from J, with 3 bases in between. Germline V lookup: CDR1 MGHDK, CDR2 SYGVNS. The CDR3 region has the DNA TGTGCCAGCAGTGCAGCTAACTATGGCTACACCTTC. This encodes CASSAANYGYTF.

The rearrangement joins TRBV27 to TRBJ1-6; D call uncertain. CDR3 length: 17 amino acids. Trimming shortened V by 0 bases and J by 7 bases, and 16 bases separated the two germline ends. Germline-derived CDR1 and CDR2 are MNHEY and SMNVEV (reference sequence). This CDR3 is CASSLSSFFGVNSPLHF. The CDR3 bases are TGTGCCAGCAGTTTATCCAGCTTCTTTGGAGTGAATTCACCCCTCCACTTT.

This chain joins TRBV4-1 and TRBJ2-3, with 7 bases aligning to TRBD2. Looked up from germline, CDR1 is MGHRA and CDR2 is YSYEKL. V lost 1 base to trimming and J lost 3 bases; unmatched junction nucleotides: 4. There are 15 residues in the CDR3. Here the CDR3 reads CASSQAGGATDTQYF. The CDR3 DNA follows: TGCGCCAGCAGCCAAGCGGGGGGAGCGACAGATACGCAGTATTTT.

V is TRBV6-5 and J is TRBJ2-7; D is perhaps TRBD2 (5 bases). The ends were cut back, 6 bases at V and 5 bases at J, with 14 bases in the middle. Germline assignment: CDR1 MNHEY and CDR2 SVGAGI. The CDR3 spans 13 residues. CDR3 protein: CASRGGLWDEQYF. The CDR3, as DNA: TGTGCCAGCAGGGGCGGGCTCTGGGACGAGCAGTACTTC.

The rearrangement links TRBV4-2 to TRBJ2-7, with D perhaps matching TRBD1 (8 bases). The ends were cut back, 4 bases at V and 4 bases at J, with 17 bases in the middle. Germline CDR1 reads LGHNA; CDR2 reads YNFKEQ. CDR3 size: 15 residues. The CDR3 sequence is CASSRDRGAGYEQYF. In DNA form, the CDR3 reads TGTGCCAGCAGCCGAGACAGGGGAGCGGGGTACGAGCAGTACTTC.

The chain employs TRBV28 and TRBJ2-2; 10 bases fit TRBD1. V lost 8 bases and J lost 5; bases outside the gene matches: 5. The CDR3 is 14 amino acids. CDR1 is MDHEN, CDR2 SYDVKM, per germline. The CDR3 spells CASRTGGLTGELFF. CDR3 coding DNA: TGTGCCAGCCGGACAGGGGGTTTGACCGGGGAGCTGTTTTTT.

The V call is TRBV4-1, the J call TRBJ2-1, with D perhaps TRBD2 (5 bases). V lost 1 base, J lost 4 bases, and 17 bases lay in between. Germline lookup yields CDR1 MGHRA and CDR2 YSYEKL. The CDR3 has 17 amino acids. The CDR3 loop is CASSQARLASRYNEQFF. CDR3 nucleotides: TGCGCCAGCAGCCAAGCTCGATTGGCTAGCAGATACAATGAGCAGTTCTTC.

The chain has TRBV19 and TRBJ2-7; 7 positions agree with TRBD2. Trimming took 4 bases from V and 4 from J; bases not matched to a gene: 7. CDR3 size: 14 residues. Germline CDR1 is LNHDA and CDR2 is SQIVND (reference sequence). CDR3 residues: CASSTGLVGYEQYF. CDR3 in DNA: TGTGCCAGTAGTACCGGACTAGTTGGTTACGAGCAGTACTTC.

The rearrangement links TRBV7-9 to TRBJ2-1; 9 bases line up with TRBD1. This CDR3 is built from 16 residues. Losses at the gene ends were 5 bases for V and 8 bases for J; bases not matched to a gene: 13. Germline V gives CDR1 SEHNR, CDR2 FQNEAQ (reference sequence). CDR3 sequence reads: CASSPPLRDRVYEQFF. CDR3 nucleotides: TGTGCCAGCAGCCCGCCCCTCCGGGACAGGGTCTATGAGCAGTTCTTC.

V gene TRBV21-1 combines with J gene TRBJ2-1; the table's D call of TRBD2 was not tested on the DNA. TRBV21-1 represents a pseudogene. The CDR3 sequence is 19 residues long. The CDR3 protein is CASSKEVNGGEVSYNEQFF. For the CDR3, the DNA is TGTGCCAGCAGCAAAGAGGTCAATGGAGGGGAGGTTAGTTACAATGAGCAGTTCTTC.

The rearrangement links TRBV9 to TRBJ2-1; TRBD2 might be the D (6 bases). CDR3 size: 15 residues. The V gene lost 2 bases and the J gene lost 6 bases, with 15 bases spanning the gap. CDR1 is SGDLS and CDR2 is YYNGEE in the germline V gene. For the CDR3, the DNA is TGTGCCAGCAGCGTTTTAGCGGAGCCGGTCAATGAGCAGTTCTTC. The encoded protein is CASSVLAEPVNEQFF. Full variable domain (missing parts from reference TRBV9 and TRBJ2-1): DSGVTQTPKHLITATGQRVTLRCSPRSGDLSVYWYQQSLDQGLQFLIQYYNGEERAKGNILERFSAQQFPDLHSELNLSSLELGDSALYFCASSVLAEPVNEQFFGPGTRLTVL.

The CDR3 here is CASSPRTGGSNQPQHF. CDR3 nucleotides: TGTGCCAGCAGCCCTAGGACAGGGGGAAGCAATCAGCCCCAGCATTTT. The chain couples TRBV9 to TRBJ1-5; 10 nucleotides align to TRBD1. The germline V gene encodes CDR1 SGDLS and CDR2 YYNGEE. This CDR3 region has 16 residues. V lost 4 bases, J lost 1 base, and 5 bases stayed unmatched.

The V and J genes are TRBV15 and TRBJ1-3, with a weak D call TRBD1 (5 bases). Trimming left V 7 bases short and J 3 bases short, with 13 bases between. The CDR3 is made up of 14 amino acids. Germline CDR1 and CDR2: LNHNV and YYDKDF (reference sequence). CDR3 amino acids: CATNQGTGGNTIYF. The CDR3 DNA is TGTGCCACCAACCAGGGAACGGGTGGAAACACCATATATTTT.

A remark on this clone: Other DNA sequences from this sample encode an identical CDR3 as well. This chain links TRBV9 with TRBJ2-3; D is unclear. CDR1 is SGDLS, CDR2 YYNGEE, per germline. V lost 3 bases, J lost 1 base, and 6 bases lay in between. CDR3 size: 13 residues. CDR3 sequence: CASSAPGTDTQYF. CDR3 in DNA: TGTGCCAGCAGCGCTCCGGGCACAGATACGCAGTATTTT.